What follows describes a single T cell receptor (beta chain). For the second PCR, which ran for about 7 to 11 cycles, a sample-barcoded 5' primer and a J-beta primer mix were used. Each cDNA molecule was tagged by a template-switch adaptor that had 12 random nucleotides. TCRdb reanalysed the 5' RACE reads using MiXCR and keeps one entry per CDR3 protein. The table shows about 1.8 million distinct CDR3 sequences, with 40% to 55% occurring only once. The data originate from a study of blood T cells in healthy people across ages. The CDR3 totals 15 residues. Germline lookup yields CDR1 MNHEY and CDR2 SVGEGT. V trimming: 7 bases; J trimming: 3 bases; junction bases outside the gene matches: 7. Collection of roughly 9.8 milliliters of peripheral blood was performed for each donor.

The specimen sequenced was blood. The clonotype was recovered from a woman between 35 and 50 years old in good health. The chain combines TRBV6-2 or TRBV6-3 with TRBJ2-1; 9 bases map to TRBD1. The CDR3 bases are TGTGCCAGCATTACAGGGGGCGGGAGCTACAATGAGCAGTTCTTC. Translating gives CASITGGGSYNEQFF.